Listed here are 11 T cell receptor beta chains from one sample, sequenced in a study of blood T cell repertoires in COVID-19. This table comes from immunoSEQ multiplex PCR, and its TCRdb copy is limited to in-frame clones, with some not included. The table has a few hundred thousand clones, 86% seen once. Sequenced: peripheral blood. These receptors were taken from a woman aged 25 to 45 with active or convalescent COVID-19.

This clone showed up just a few times. The gene calls are TRBV4-2 and TRBJ2-5; D perhaps matches TRBD1 (6 bases). This CDR3 region has 17 residues. V was cut by 0 bases and J by 2 bases, with 16 bases left in between. Germline V lookup: CDR1 LGHNA, CDR2 YNFKEQ. The CDR3 DNA follows: TGTGCCAGCAGCCAAGATCCCACAGGGTCGATACAAGAGACCCAGTACTTC. Residues: CASSQDPTGSIQETQYF.

The rearrangement uses TRBV21-1 and TRBJ2-7; the table assigns TRBD1, which was not confirmed against the DNA. TRBV21-1 is deemed a pseudogene. The CDR3 consists of 19 residues. The CDR3 loop is CASSKGRGSGRVCSYEQYF. The DNA for the CDR3 is TGTGCCAGCAGCAAAGGAAGGGGGAGCGGCAGGGTTTGCTCCTACGAGCAGTACTTC.

The chain combines TRBV2 with TRBJ2-2; 14 positions match TRBD2. The V segment lost 6 bases and the J segment 6 bases; nucleotides outside the gene matches: 6. The CDR3 length is 16 residues. CDR1 SNHLY and CDR2 FYNNEI come from the germline V gene. CDR3 region: CASRTGTSGGSGELFF. The CDR3 DNA follows: TGTGCCAGCAGAACCGGGACTAGCGGGGGCTCCGGGGAGCTGTTTTTT.

The V call is TRBV30, the J call TRBJ1-1; 7 nucleotides line up with TRBD1. The V gene's germline CDR1 is GTSNPN and CDR2 SVGIG (reference sequence). The V gene end was trimmed by 2 bases and the J gene end by 5 bases; junction bases not matched to a gene: 8. The CDR3 covers 14 residues. The CDR3 DNA follows: TGTGCCTGGAGTAGGGCAGGGGGAGGAACTGAAGCTTTCTTT. Encoded protein: CAWSRAGGGTEAFF.

This chain uses TRBV21-1 with TRBJ2-7; TRBD2 is the table's D call, not checked against the DNA. TRBV21-1 corresponds to a pseudogene. This CDR3 has 16 amino acids. The CDR3 DNA sequence: TGTGCCAGCAGCCCCCTGTGGCGGAGTACGGTCGACGAGCAGTACTTC. Protein sequence: CASSPLWRSTVDEQYF.

The rearrangement uses TRBV3-1 (or the pseudogene TRBV3-2) and TRBJ2-3, with 8 bases lining up with TRBD2. After removal of 7 bases from V and 0 bases from J, the junction contained 3 bases not matched to a gene. Germline V gene data show CDR1 as LGHDT and CDR2 as YNNKEL (reference sequence). There are 14 residues in the CDR3. The CDR3 region has the DNA TGTGCCAGCAACCCTAGCGGGAGCACAGATACGCAGTATTTT. Its protein product is CASNPSGSTDTQYF.

The chain has TRBV2 and TRBJ1-1, with D unclear. Germline values: CDR1 SNHLY, CDR2 FYNNEI. This CDR3 region has 14 residues. V lost 2 bases and J lost 1, with 8 bases in between. The CDR3 coding sequence is TGTGCCAGCAGTGAATTTAGCAGGAACACTGAAGCTTTCTTT. Protein product: CASSEFSRNTEAFF.

As DNA, the CDR3 is TGTGCCAGCAGCCCCGGGGGGAGGTATACGCAGTATTTT. Encoded protein: CASSPGGRYTQYF. The J gene is TRBJ2-3, the V gene TRBV6-2 or TRBV6-3; TRBD2 aligns across 7 bases. CDR1 MNHEY and CDR2 SVGEGT come from the germline V gene. This CDR3 has 13 residues. Trimming at V came to 6 bases and at J to 7 bases, leaving 7 bases not matched to a gene.

Here the CDR3 reads CSVGDRGAFF. CDR3 nucleotide sequence: TGCAGCGTTGGCGACAGGGGAGCTTTCTTT. The J gene is TRBJ1-1, the V gene TRBV29-1; 8 bases map to TRBD1. Germline-derived CDR1 and CDR2 are SQVTM and ANQGSEA. Trimming took 4 bases from V and 10 from J; bases not matched to a gene: 2. The CDR3 length is 10 residues. Full variable domain (rest looked up from reference TRBV29-1 and TRBJ1-1): SAVISQKPSRDICQRGTSLTIQCQVDSQVTMMFWYRQQPGQSLTLIATANQGSEATYESGFVIDKFPISRPNLTFSTLTVSNMSPEDSSIYLCSVGDRGAFFGQGTRLTVV.

This clone came up a few times. The chain recombines TRBV4-1 with TRBJ2-3; the match to TRBD2 covers 9 bases. The J segment lost 3 bases and the V segment lost 0 bases, leaving 10 bases of the junction unmatched. Germline V gene sequence: CDR1 MGHRA, CDR2 YSYEKL. This CDR3 has 18 amino acids. CDR3 residues: CASSQDVGGGGRTDTQYF. CDR3 bases: TGCGCCAGCAGCCAAGATGTTGGCGGGGGGGGTAGAACAGATACGCAGTATTTT.

The rearrangement links TRBV24-1 to TRBJ1-5; the D gene is possibly TRBD1 (5 bases). V was clipped by 2 bases and J by 7 bases, with 14 bases between them. This CDR3 region has 15 residues. Looked up from germline, CDR1 is KGHDR and CDR2 is SFDVKD. CDR3 coding DNA: TGTGCCACCAGTGATTCAATATCAGGGTTACAGCCCCAGCATTTT. Translating gives CATSDSISGLQPQHF.